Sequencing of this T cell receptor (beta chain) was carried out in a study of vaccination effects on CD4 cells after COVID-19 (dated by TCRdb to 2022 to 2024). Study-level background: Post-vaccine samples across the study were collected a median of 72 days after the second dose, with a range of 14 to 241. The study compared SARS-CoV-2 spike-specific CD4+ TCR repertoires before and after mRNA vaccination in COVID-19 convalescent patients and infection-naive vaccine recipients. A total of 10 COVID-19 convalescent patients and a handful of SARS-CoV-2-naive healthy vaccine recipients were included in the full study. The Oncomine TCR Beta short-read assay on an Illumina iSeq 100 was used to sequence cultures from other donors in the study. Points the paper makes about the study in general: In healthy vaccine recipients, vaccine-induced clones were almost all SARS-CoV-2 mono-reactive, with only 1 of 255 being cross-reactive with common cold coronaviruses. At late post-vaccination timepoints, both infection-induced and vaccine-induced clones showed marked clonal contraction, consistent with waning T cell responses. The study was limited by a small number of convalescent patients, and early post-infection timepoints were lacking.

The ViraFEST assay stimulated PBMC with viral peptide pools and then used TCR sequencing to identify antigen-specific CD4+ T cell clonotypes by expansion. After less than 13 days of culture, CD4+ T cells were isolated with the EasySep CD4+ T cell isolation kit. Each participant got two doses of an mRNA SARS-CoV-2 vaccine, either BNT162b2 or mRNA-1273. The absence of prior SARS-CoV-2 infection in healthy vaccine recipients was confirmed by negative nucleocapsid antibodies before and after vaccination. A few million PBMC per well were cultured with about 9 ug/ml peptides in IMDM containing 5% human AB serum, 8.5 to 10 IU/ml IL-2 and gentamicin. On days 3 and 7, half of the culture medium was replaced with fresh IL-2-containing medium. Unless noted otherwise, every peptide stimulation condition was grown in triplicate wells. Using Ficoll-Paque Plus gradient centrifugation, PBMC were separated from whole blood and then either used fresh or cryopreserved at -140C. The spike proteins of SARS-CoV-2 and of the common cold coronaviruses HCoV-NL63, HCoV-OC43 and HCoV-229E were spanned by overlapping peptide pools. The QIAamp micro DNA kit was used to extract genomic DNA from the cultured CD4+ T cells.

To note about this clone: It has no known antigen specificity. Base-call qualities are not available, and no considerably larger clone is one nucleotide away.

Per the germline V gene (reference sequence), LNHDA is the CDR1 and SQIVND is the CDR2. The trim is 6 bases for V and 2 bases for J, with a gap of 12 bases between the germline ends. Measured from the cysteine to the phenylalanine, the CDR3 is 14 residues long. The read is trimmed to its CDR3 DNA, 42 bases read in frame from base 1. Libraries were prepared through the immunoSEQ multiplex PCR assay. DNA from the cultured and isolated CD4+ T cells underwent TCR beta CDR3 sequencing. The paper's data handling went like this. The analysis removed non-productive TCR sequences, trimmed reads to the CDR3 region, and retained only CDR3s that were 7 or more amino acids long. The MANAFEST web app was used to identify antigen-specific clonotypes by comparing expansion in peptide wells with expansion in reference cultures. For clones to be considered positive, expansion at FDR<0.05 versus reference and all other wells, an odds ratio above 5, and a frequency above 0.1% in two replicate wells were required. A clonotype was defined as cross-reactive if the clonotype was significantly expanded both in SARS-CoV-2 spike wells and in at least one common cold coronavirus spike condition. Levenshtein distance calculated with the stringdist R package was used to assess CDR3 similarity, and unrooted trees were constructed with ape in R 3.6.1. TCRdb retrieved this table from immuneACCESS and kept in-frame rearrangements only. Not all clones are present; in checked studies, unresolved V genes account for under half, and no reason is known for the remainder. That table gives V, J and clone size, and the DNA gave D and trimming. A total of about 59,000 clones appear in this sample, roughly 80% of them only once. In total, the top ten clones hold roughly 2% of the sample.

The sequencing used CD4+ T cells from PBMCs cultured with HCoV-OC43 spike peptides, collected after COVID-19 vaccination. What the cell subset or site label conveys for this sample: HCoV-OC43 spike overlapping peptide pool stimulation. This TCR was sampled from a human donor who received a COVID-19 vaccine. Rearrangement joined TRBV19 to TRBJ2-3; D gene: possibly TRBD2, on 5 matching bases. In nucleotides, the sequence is TGTGCCAGTAGCACAACCCGGGACACAGATACGCAGTATTTT. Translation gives CASSTTRDTDTQYF.